A selection of T cell receptor beta chains follows, all from one sample in a study of shared clonotypes between healthy human individuals. Data came from immunoSEQ multiplex PCR; TCRdb stores just in-frame clones and leaves some out. This table holds a few hundred thousand clones, less than 85% found once. Material: memory CD4+ T cells sorted from blood. The receptors were sampled from a man aged 25 to 40 in good health. The CDR3 runs from the conserved cysteine through the conserved F or W. The D gene is left open where the match is weak. Rows give clone size only sometimes, using once, few, many, or a class for an expanded clone.

j_gene	d_gene	abundance	v_gene	CDR3nt	CDR3aa
TRBJ2-2	TRBD2	NA	TRBV10-1	TGCGCCAGCAGTGTAGCGGGAGGGACCGGGGAGCTGTTTTTT	CASSVAGGTGELFF
TRBJ2-4	NA	NA	TRBV7-9	TGTGCCAGCAGCTTAGAGGGAGTCAAAAACATTCAGTACTTC	CASSLEGVKNIQYF
TRBJ1-1	NA	NA	TRBV7-6	TGTGCCAGCAGCCCTCTCAGTCGGCGACAGGCGGGGACTGAAGCTTTCTTT	CASSPLSRRQAGTEAFF
TRBJ2-3	NA	few	TRBV10-3	TGTGCCACCCTACCGCGGGACGCCACCACAGATACGCAGTATTTT	CATLPRDATTDTQYF
TRBJ2-3	TRBD1	NA	TRBV4-1	TGCGCCAGCAGCCAAGGGACAGGACTGAGCACAGATACGCAGTATTTT	CASSQGTGLSTDTQYF
TRBJ1-1	NA	NA	TRBV5-4	TGTGCCACCTCGGTCCGCAAGGTAGGCACTGAAGCTTTCTTT	CATSVRKVGTEAFF
TRBJ1-4	NA	NA	TRBV11-2	TGTGCCAGCAGCTTAGTGCGGGGGGAGTTACGTGAAAAACTGTTTTTT	CASSLVRGELREKLFF
TRBJ1-4	NA	NA	TRBV5-1	TGCGCCAGCAGGCCGGGACCGAGCGACGAAAAACTGTTTTTT	CASRPGPSDEKLFF
TRBJ2-1	NA	NA	TRBV28	TGTGCCAGCTTAGGGGAGATCCACAATGAGCAGTTCTTC	CASLGEIHNEQFF
TRBJ2-1	NA	NA	TRBV11-2	TGTGCCAGCGGGAGCTCCTACAATGAGCAGTTCTTC	CASGSSYNEQFF
TRBJ1-3	TRBD1	NA	TRBV6-6	TGTGCCAGCAGTAATGACAGGGTAGGGTCTGGAAACACCATATATTTT	CASSNDRVGSGNTIYF
TRBJ2-7	TRBD2	NA	TRBV11-2	TGTGCCAGCAGCAGGACTAGCGGGGAATACGAGCAGTACTTC	CASSRTSGEYEQYF
TRBJ2-7	NA	once	TRBV4-2	TGTGCCAGCAGCCAATCATTGGGACATAACTACGAGCAGTACTTC	CASSQSLGHNYEQYF
TRBJ1-5	NA	few	TRBV2	TGTGCCAGCAGTTATCAGGGGAGCAATCAGCCCCAGCATTTT	CASSYQGSNQPQHF
TRBJ1-2	NA	few	TRBV28	TGTGCCAGCAGTGTCGGGAACTATGGCTACACCTTC	CASSVGNYGYTF
TRBJ2-1	NA	NA	TRBV5-5	TGTGCCAGCAGCCCCTGGGGGGAGGCCTACAATGAGCAGTTCTTC	CASSPWGEAYNEQFF
TRBJ2-3	TRBD2	NA	TRBV10-3	TGTGCCATCAGTGTACTAGCGGGAAATACGCAGTATTTT	CAISVLAGNTQYF
TRBJ2-3	NA	NA	TRBV5-1	TGCGCCAGCAGCTCCGGACTACTCCCAGATACGCAGTATTTT	CASSSGLLPDTQYF
TRBJ2-1	TRBD2	NA	TRBV10-3	TGTGCCATCAGTCCCGGGACTAGCGGAGGATCCTACAATGAGCAGTTCTTC	CAISPGTSGGSYNEQFF
TRBJ2-7	NA	NA	TRBV5-1	TGCGCCAGCAGCTTGGCCGGGACGGAGATCTACGAGCAGTACTTC	CASSLAGTEIYEQYF
TRBJ2-5	TRBD2	NA	TRBV7-2	TGTGCCAGCAGCTTAGCGAGGACTAGCGGACTAAAAGAGACCCAGTACTTC	CASSLARTSGLKETQYF
TRBJ2-3	TRBD1	few	TRBV15	TGTGCCACCAGCACCGGACAGGGGGGAACAGATACGCAGTATTTT	CATSTGQGGTDTQYF
TRBJ2-7	NA	NA	TRBV28	TGTGCCAGCAAGGATCCGGCGGAATACTACGAGCAGTACTTC	CASKDPAEYYEQYF
TRBJ1-2	NA	NA	TRBV7-8	TGTGCCAGCAGCTTGAAGCTTTCGGGGTTCGGCTACACCTTC	CASSLKLSGFGYTF
TRBJ2-2	TRBD2	once	TRBV27	TGTGCCAGCAGTCGCAGACTAGCGGGTTTCACCGGGGAGCTGTTTTTT	CASSRRLAGFTGELFF
TRBJ1-2	NA	NA	TRBV10-3	TGTGCCATCAGTGAGTCGGGCGAGGGTACGAACTATGGCTACACCTTC	CAISESGEGTNYGYTF
TRBJ1-1	TRBD1	NA	TRBV7-2	TGTGCCAGCAGGCTAGACAGGGTGGGATCCACTGAGGCTTTCTTT	CASRLDRVGSTEAFF
TRBJ2-5	NA	NA	TRBV9	TGTGCCAGCAGCGTAGACGGAGCGGTTGGGGGAGAGACCCAGTACTTC	CASSVDGAVGGETQYF
TRBJ2-1	NA	NA	TRBV5-1	TGCGCCAGCAGCTTGGCCTCCGGATACCACAATGAGCAGTTCTTC	CASSLASGYHNEQFF
TRBJ1-2	NA	few	TRBV14	TGTGCCAGCAGCCACCCCGAGGGAGGCTACACCTTC	CASSHPEGGYTF
TRBJ2-3	NA	once	TRBV14	TGTGCCAGCAGCCAAGAGTTAGGGAGATTCACAGATACGCAGTATTTT	CASSQELGRFTDTQYF
TRBJ2-1	NA	NA	TRBV5-6	TGTGCCAGCAGCTTGGTATCCCTCAATGAGCAGTTCTTC	CASSLVSLNEQFF
TRBJ2-3	TRBD1	NA	TRBV6-1	TGTGCCAGCAGAATCGGGACAGGGCAAGCAGATACGCAGTATTTT	CASRIGTGQADTQYF
TRBJ2-2	TRBD1	NA	TRBV5-1	TGCGCCAGCAGCACGACCCCGGGACAGGGCACCGGGGAGCTGTTTTTT	CASSTTPGQGTGELFF
TRBJ2-7	NA	NA	TRBV7-9	TGTGCCAGCAGCCACCCCCACGGGATCGTCTACGAGCAGTACTTC	CASSHPHGIVYEQYF
TRBJ2-6	NA	NA	TRBV10-2	TGCGCCAGCAGGTCTTGGGGAATCGGTACCGGGGCCAACGTCCTGACTTTC	CASRSWGIGTGANVLTF
TRBJ2-7	NA	many	TRBV2	TGTGCCAGCAGGAAAAACCCCGGGGTGGAAGGCCAGTACTTC	CASRKNPGVEGQYF
TRBJ2-6	NA	many	TRBV27	TGTGCCAGCAGATTGAACTCTGGGGCCAACGTCCTGACTTTC	CASRLNSGANVLTF
TRBJ1-2	NA	many	TRBV11-2	TGTGCCAGCAGATATACAGGGAACTATGGCTACACCTTC	CASRYTGNYGYTF
TRBJ2-2	NA	NA	TRBV18	TGTGCCAGCTCACCACTTCCAGGGCTCGGGGAGCTGTTTTTT	CASSPLPGLGELFF
TRBJ2-1	TRBD1	NA	TRBV5-1	TGCGCCAGCAGCCTCAGACAGGGGCCCTCCAATGAGCAGTTCTTC	CASSLRQGPSNEQFF
TRBJ1-1	NA	NA	TRBV6-1	TGTGCCAGCAGTGTAGGGCCTGGGACTGAAGCTTTCTTT	CASSVGPGTEAFF
TRBJ1-1	TRBD1	NA	TRBV2	TGTGCCAGCCGGAAGGAGGGGGCCCTTGAAGCTTTCTTT	CASRKEGALEAFF
TRBJ2-6	NA	NA	TRBV27	TGTGCCAGCAGTTTAGACCCCCCGGGGGCGGGCGGGGCCAACGTCCTGACTTTC	CASSLDPPGAGGANVLTF
TRBJ1-2	NA	NA	TRBV19	TGTGCCAGTAGTGAGGCCCTCTATGGCTACACCTTC	CASSEALYGYTF
TRBJ2-6	NA	NA	TRBV5-1	TGCGCCAGCAGCTTGGCAAGTGGGGGCACTGGGGCCAACGTCCTGACTTTC	CASSLASGGTGANVLTF
TRBJ2-5	NA	NA	TRBV11-2	TGTGCCAGCAGCTTAGATCCCGGGTTGGAGACCCAGTACTTC	CASSLDPGLETQYF
TRBJ2-3	NA	NA	TRBV20-1	TGCAGTGCCGAAAACACAGATACGCAGTATTTT	CSAENTDTQYF
TRBJ1-5	NA	NA	TRBV7-9	TGTGCCAGCAGCTTAGCGGTCTCAGTTAGCAATCAGCCCCAGCATTTT	CASSLAVSVSNQPQHF
TRBJ2-2	TRBD2	NA	TRBV7-2	TGTGCCAGCAGCCCTTCTAGCGGGAGTACCGGGGAGCTGTTTTTT	CASSPSSGSTGELFF
TRBJ2-5	NA	NA	TRBV10-1	TGCGCCAGCAGTGAGTCAGGCAGCCAAGAGACCCAGTACTTC	CASSESGSQETQYF